Listed below are T cell receptor beta chains from one sample, sequenced in a study of neurological immune-mediated disorders. In TCRdb, the 5' RACE reads were re-called with MiXCR into one record per CDR3 protein. The repertoire holds some 95,000 distinct CDR3 sequences, 3.5% seen once, with around 6% in the top ten. The specimen sequenced was PBMCs. These receptors were taken from a woman in her late teens or twenties with multiple sclerosis. Each CDR3 is given with its conserved first and last residue. Each record gives: clone size, D gene, V gene, J gene, CDR3 protein, CDR3 DNA. D genes are given only for firm matches. Size is stated for part of the rows, as once, few or many counts, or as a class when the clone is expanded.

size: many
D: TRBD1
V: TRBV7-3
J: TRBJ2-2
CDR3: CASSPGQGLTGELFF
DNA: TGTGCCAGCAGCCCCGGACAGGGTCTCACCGGGGAGCTGTTTTTT

size: medium-sized
D: TRBD1
V: TRBV7-2
J: TRBJ1-1
CDR3: CASSLDRGGTEAFF
DNA: TGTGCCAGCAGCTTAGACAGGGGGGGCACTGAAGCTTTCTTT

size: NA
D: TRBD1
V: TRBV12-3/TRBV12-4
J: TRBJ2-2
CDR3: CASSQGAPNTGELFF
DNA: TGTGCCAGCAGTCAGGGGGCCCCGAACACCGGGGAGCTGTTTTTT

size: many
D: TRBD1
V: TRBV5-6
J: TRBJ2-3
CDR3: CASRGQGGSTDTQYF
DNA: TGTGCCAGCAGGGGACAGGGGGGCAGCACAGATACGCAGTATTTT

size: NA
D: TRBD1
V: TRBV5-1
J: TRBJ1-3
CDR3: CASSLGDSGGTRKDGYF
DNA: TGCGCCAGCAGCTTGGGGGACAGCGGCGGAACCCGCAAGGACGGATATTTT

size: many
D: NA
V: TRBV7-2
J: TRBJ2-1
CDR3: CASTWNRDYNEQFF
DNA: TGTGCCAGCACCTGGAACCGGGACTACAATGAGCAGTTCTTC

size: many
D: NA
V: TRBV11-2
J: TRBJ2-2
CDR3: CASSSLRGRTGELFF
DNA: TGTGCCAGCAGCTCCTTAAGGGGCCGGACCGGGGAGCTGTTTTTT

size: many
D: NA
V: TRBV7-2
J: TRBJ2-1
CDR3: CASSLAPGYPQFF
DNA: TGTGCCAGCAGCTTAGCGCCGGGTTATCCACAGTTCTTC

size: many
D: NA
V: TRBV11-2
J: TRBJ2-5
CDR3: CASSLDLPGGQETQYF
DNA: TGTGCCAGCAGCTTAGATCTTCCCGGAGGGCAAGAGACCCAGTACTTC

size: few
D: NA
V: TRBV20-1
J: TRBJ2-3
CDR3: CSARLGGRPDTQYF
DNA: TGCAGTGCTCGCCTCGGGGGGCGGCCAGATACGCAGTATTTT

size: many
D: NA
V: TRBV28
J: TRBJ2-1
CDR3: CASSFSGGFGLGENNEQFF
DNA: TGTGCCAGCAGTTTTTCCGGGGGCTTCGGTTTAGGGGAAAACAATGAGCAGTTCTTC

size: many
D: NA
V: TRBV29-1
J: TRBJ2-1
CDR3: CSAFAADREQFF
DNA: TGCAGCGCTTTTGCGGCGGACAGAGAGCAGTTCTTC

size: many
D: TRBD1
V: TRBV4-1
J: TRBJ2-7
CDR3: CASSQDPTGFDEQYF
DNA: TGCGCCAGCAGCCAAGATCCGACAGGGTTTGACGAGCAGTACTTC

size: many
D: NA
V: TRBV6-5
J: TRBJ2-7
CDR3: CASSLLAGRSYEQYF
DNA: TGTGCCAGCAGTCTCCTTGCGGGGAGGTCCTACGAGCAGTACTTC

size: few
D: NA
V: TRBV6-5
J: TRBJ2-3
CDR3: CASSPLSGTDTQYF
DNA: TGTGCCAGCAGCCCCTTATCGGGCACAGATACGCAGTATTTT

size: NA
D: TRBD1
V: TRBV4-1
J: TRBJ1-1
CDR3: CASSQDRGDPEAFF
DNA: TGCGCCAGCAGCCAAGACAGGGGGGACCCTGAAGCTTTCTTT

size: many
D: NA
V: TRBV20-1
J: TRBJ1-6
CDR3: CSARDNVGGSPLHF
DNA: TGCAGTGCTAGAGATAACGTAGGGGGTTCACCCCTCCACTTT

size: many
D: NA
V: TRBV10-3
J: TRBJ1-2
CDR3: CAILGGLGHGYTF
DNA: TGTGCCATCCTCGGTGGTCTGGGTCACGGCTACACCTTC

size: many
D: NA
V: TRBV4-1
J: TRBJ1-2
CDR3: CASSPFPDRLSYGYTF
DNA: TGCGCCAGCAGCCCTTTTCCTGACAGGCTCTCCTATGGCTACACCTTC

size: many
D: TRBD2
V: TRBV20-1
J: TRBJ2-5
CDR3: CSARGVSGLAGGPGETQYF
DNA: TGCAGTGCTAGAGGTGTTTCGGGACTAGCGGGAGGGCCGGGAGAGACCCAGTACTTC

size: many
D: NA
V: TRBV5-1
J: TRBJ1-2
CDR3: CASSLDAGYGYTF
DNA: TGCGCCAGCAGCTTGGATGCGGGCTATGGCTACACCTTC

size: many
D: TRBD1
V: TRBV7-9
J: TRBJ2-7
CDR3: CASSSRGQGLLKQYF
DNA: TGTGCCAGCAGCTCTAGGGGACAGGGATTACTGAAGCAGTACTTC

size: many
D: NA
V: TRBV5-1
J: TRBJ1-2
CDR3: CASSLGAAVNYGYTF
DNA: TGCGCCAGCAGCTTGGGGGCAGCAGTGAACTATGGCTACACCTTC

size: few
D: TRBD2
V: TRBV5-1
J: TRBJ2-2
CDR3: CASSGDYNTGELFF
DNA: TGCGCCAGCAGCGGGGACTACAACACCGGGGAGCTGTTTTTT

size: many
D: TRBD1
V: TRBV5-1
J: TRBJ2-3
CDR3: CASSPPTGSLTDTQYF
DNA: TGCGCCAGCAGCCCGCCGACAGGGAGTTTGACAGATACGCAGTATTTT

size: many
D: NA
V: TRBV6-5
J: TRBJ1-1
CDR3: CASSLRQRVGAFF
DNA: TGTGCCAGCAGTTTACGTCAAAGGGTTGGAGCTTTCTTT

size: many
D: NA
V: TRBV5-1
J: TRBJ2-3
CDR3: CASSLEGTYTDTQYF
DNA: TGCGCCAGCAGCTTGGAAGGGACGTACACAGATACGCAGTATTTT

size: many
D: NA
V: TRBV2
J: TRBJ1-1
CDR3: CASRPEVGTFF
DNA: TGTGCCAGCAGACCAGAAGTGGGAACTTTCTTT

size: many
D: NA
V: TRBV28
J: TRBJ2-1
CDR3: CASTPGHRVGEQFF
DNA: TGTGCCAGCACCCCGGGACACCGTGTCGGTGAGCAGTTCTTC

size: many
D: NA
V: TRBV20-1
J: TRBJ2-7
CDR3: CSATLRTYEQYF
DNA: TGCAGTGCTACACTGAGAACCTACGAGCAGTACTTC

size: NA
D: TRBD2
V: TRBV6-4
J: TRBJ2-1
CDR3: CASSRGEENDEQFF
DNA: TGTGCCAGCAGTCGGGGGGAAGAAAACGATGAGCAGTTCTTC

size: many
D: NA
V: TRBV29-1
J: TRBJ1-1
CDR3: CSVAPGQLNTEAFF
DNA: TGCAGCGTTGCCCCGGGACAACTGAACACTGAAGCTTTCTTT

size: many
D: TRBD1
V: TRBV12-3/TRBV12-4
J: TRBJ2-7
CDR3: CASSRRDSSYEQYF
DNA: TGTGCCAGCAGTCGCCGGGACAGCTCCTACGAGCAGTACTTC

size: many
D: TRBD2
V: TRBV5-1
J: TRBJ2-7
CDR3: CASSGGAGGPYEQYF
DNA: TGCGCCAGCAGCGGAGGCGCGGGAGGGCCCTACGAGCAGTACTTC

size: NA
D: NA
V: TRBV12-3/TRBV12-4
J: TRBJ2-6
CDR3: CASSFSGGSGANVLTF
DNA: TGTGCCAGCAGTTTTTCGGGGGGCTCGGGGGCCAACGTCCTGACTTTC

size: many
D: TRBD1
V: TRBV10-3
J: TRBJ1-1
CDR3: CAISEFGTERNTEAFF
DNA: TGTGCCATCAGTGAATTCGGGACAGAGAGGAACACTGAAGCTTTCTTT

size: many
D: NA
V: TRBV5-1
J: TRBJ2-5
CDR3: CASSLGDQETQYF
DNA: TGCGCCAGCAGCTTGGGCGACCAAGAGACCCAGTACTTC

size: many
D: NA
V: TRBV7-9
J: TRBJ2-2
CDR3: CASSKSGLNTGELFF
DNA: TGTGCCAGCAGCAAAAGCGGATTAAACACCGGGGAGCTGTTTTTT

size: many
D: NA
V: TRBV2
J: TRBJ1-5
CDR3: CASSEDLLGPQHF
DNA: TGTGCCAGCAGTGAGGACCTCCTGGGGCCCCAGCATTTT

size: many
D: NA
V: TRBV6-6
J: TRBJ1-3
CDR3: CASSTGGTGNTIYF
DNA: TGTGCCAGCAGTACGGGAGGTACTGGAAACACCATATATTTT

size: few
D: NA
V: TRBV11-2
J: TRBJ1-1
CDR3: CTSSLVGAGTEAFF
DNA: TGTACCAGCAGCTTAGTGGGGGCGGGCACTGAAGCTTTCTTT